The clone carrying this T cell receptor beta chain came up a few times. What it recognizes is unknown. A single record per CDR3 protein comes from TCRdb applying MiXCR to the RT-PCR reads. The data contain roughly 700,000 distinct CDR3 sequences, about 15% of them singletons. Trimming took off 2 bases at V and 4 bases at J, with 0 bases between the two ends. The germline V gene encodes CDR1 MGHDK and CDR2 SYGVNS. The length of the CDR3 is 11 residues. The sample is drawn from a study of response to subunit inactivated influenza vaccine. The study, taken as a whole, reports: T cells newly recruited by each seasonal influenza vaccination are few, the authors suggested.

J is TRBJ1-3 and V is TRBV25-1; the D is unclear. The sequence was obtained from a middle-aged man who received an inactivated influenza vaccine. This material consisted of PBMCs from blood, taken 11 to 12 days after vaccination. CDR3 sequence reads: CASSEGNTIYF. DNA for the CDR3: TGTGCCAGCAGTGAAGGAAACACCATATATTTT.